This T cell receptor (beta chain) was recovered during a study of response to subunit inactivated influenza vaccine. Overall study results and limits: The authors proposed limited new T cell recruitment per seasonal influenza vaccination.

In this sample, this clonotype turned up a few times. Antigen: not known. TCRdb used MiXCR to reprocess the RT-PCR reads, holding one entry per CDR3 protein. Of roughly 710,000 distinct CDR3 sequences listed, 12% to 15% are singletons. Sample: PBMCs from blood, taken approximately 15 days before vaccination. This sequence was found in a man aged 45-65 years who received an inactivated influenza vaccine.

The CDR3 spells CASSQDYYEQYF. The DNA for the CDR3 is TGTGCCAGCAGCCAAGACTACTACGAGCAGTACTTC. The chain uses TRBV3-1 and TRBJ2-7, with D unclear. CDR1 and CDR2 (germline): LGHDT, YNNKEL (reference sequence). The CDR3 extends over 12 amino acids. The V gene lost 0 bases and the J gene lost 3 bases, with 3 bases spanning the gap.